One and the same sample provided the 28 T cell receptor beta chains below, sequenced in a study of blood T cell repertoires in COVID-19. TCRdb keeps only in-frame clones here, not all; method: immunoSEQ multiplex PCR. The sample includes approximately 230,000 clones, about 87% of them seen just once. Material for sequencing was peripheral blood. These receptors all stem from a woman in her twenties or thirties with COVID-19, enrolled during active disease.

The chain has TRBV2 and TRBJ2-7; 16 nucleotides line up with TRBD2. This CDR3 has 18 amino acids. Losses at the gene ends were 5 bases for V and 9 bases for J; bases not matched to a gene: 16. Germline V gene lookup returns CDR1 SNHLY and CDR2 FYNNEI. The CDR3 region is CASSTGLAGGPRRGGQYV. The CDR3 bases are TGTGCCAGCAGTACGGGACTAGCGGGAGGGCCTCGGAGAGGCGGGCAGTACGTC.

A few counts support this clone. J is TRBJ1-2 and V is TRBV4-1; maybe TRBD1 (6 bases). V lost 4 bases and J 1 base, leaving 13 bases between the germline ends. CDR1 MGHRA and CDR2 YSYEKL come from the germline V gene. This CDR3 has 15 amino acids. The DNA for the CDR3 is TGCGCCAGCAGCCCGGGACACATTCTTAACTATGGCTACACCTTC. This sequence encodes CASSPGHILNYGYTF.

The CDR3 region has the DNA TGTGCCAGCAGTTCCGGGGTCCCAGATACGCAGTATTTT. Amino acid sequence: CASSSGVPDTQYF. The gene calls are TRBV12-3 or TRBV12-4 and TRBJ2-3, with a weak D call TRBD2 (5 bases). Trimming took off 4 bases at V and 4 bases at J, with 9 bases between the two ends. The CDR3 has 13 amino acids.

The J gene is TRBJ1-2, the V gene TRBV19; D might be TRBD1 (6 bases). There are 13 residues in the CDR3. CDR1 and CDR2 (germline): LNHDA, SQIVND (reference sequence). V was pared by 5 bases and J by 8 bases, with 15 bases between. DNA for the CDR3: TGTGCCAGTAGTGTACAGGGCCCTAGGGGCTACACCTTC. Protein product: CASSVQGPRGYTF.

The CDR3 is CASSYSRQGRKVGYTF. The DNA of the CDR3 is TGTGCCAGCAGTTACTCGAGGCAGGGGCGAAAGGTTGGCTACACCTTC. This chain uses TRBV6-5 with TRBJ1-2; TRBD1 is a possible D gene (6 bases). The V gene's germline CDR1 is MNHEY and CDR2 SVGAGI. This CDR3 is built from 16 residues. Trimming pared 0 bases from V and 7 bases from J, leaving 18 bases between.

This chain connects TRBV4-2 to TRBJ1-4; 7 bases match TRBD1. Germline CDR1 is LGHNA and CDR2 is YNFKEQ. The CDR3 extends over 15 amino acids. J was trimmed by 8 bases and V by 4 bases; bases with no gene match: 10. CDR3 residues: CASSRNDREGEKLFF. The CDR3 nucleotides read TGTGCCAGCAGCCGTAACGACAGGGAAGGGGAAAAACTGTTTTTT.

The V gene is TRBV4-2, the J gene TRBJ1-6; D gene uncertain. Trimming took 0 bases from V and 6 from J, leaving 18 bases between them. Germline assignment: CDR1 LGHNA and CDR2 YNFKEQ. The CDR3 has 18 amino acids. The CDR3 region is CASSQDPRSTMSNSPLHF. CDR3 sequence (DNA): TGTGCCAGCAGCCAAGACCCACGGAGTACTATGAGTAATTCACCCCTCCACTTT.

The chain is built from TRBV5-6 and TRBJ2-5, with 8 bases that match TRBD1. This CDR3 comprises 14 residues. Germline lookup yields CDR1 SGHDT and CDR2 YYEEEE. Germline trimming cut 2 bases from V and 4 bases from J; bases unmatched to any gene: 4. The CDR3 sequence is CASSFGTGRETQYF. DNA for the CDR3: TGTGCCAGCAGCTTTGGGACAGGCAGAGAGACCCAGTACTTC.

This clone was detected once. The chain recombines TRBV29-1 with TRBJ1-1; maybe TRBD1 (5 bases). The germline V and J ends were trimmed by 3 bases and 1 base, with 12 bases remaining between them. The CDR3 covers 14 residues. Germline-derived CDR1 and CDR2 are SQVTM and ANQGSEA. For the CDR3, the DNA is TGCAGCGTTGATTCGCAGGGCGGGAACACTGAAGCTTTCTTT. It codes for CSVDSQGGNTEAFF.

The chain recombines TRBV24-1 with TRBJ2-3, with 16 bases lining up with TRBD2. The CDR3 extends over 18 amino acids. After removal of 7 bases from V and 1 base from J, the junction contained 7 bases not matched to a gene. Germline V gene sequence: CDR1 KGHDR, CDR2 SFDVKD. The CDR3 region is CATSPGTSGRAGTDTQYF. As DNA, the CDR3 is TGTGCCACCAGCCCCGGGACTAGCGGGAGGGCAGGCACAGATACGCAGTATTTT.

This rearrangement joins TRBV6-5 to TRBJ1-3; 9 nucleotides align to TRBD1. With V trimmed by 6 bases and J by 5 bases, 5 bases remained unmatched. Per the germline V gene, CDR1 is MNHEY and CDR2 is SVGAGI. CDR3 length: 14 amino acids. The CDR3 loop reads CASREGQGRNTIYF. The DNA for the CDR3 is TGTGCCAGCAGGGAGGGACAGGGCAGAAACACCATATATTTT.

The rearrangement joins TRBV5-4 to TRBJ2-2; 12 bases are shared with TRBD2. CDR3 length: 16 amino acids. The germline V gene encodes CDR1 SGHNT and CDR2 YYREEE (reference sequence). V lost 5 bases to trimming and J lost 4 bases; unmatched junction nucleotides: 6. CDR3 residues: CASSLPSGRGTGELFF. The CDR3 DNA reads as TGTGCCAGCAGTCTTCCTAGCGGGAGGGGCACCGGGGAGCTGTTTTTT.

This chain connects TRBV15 to TRBJ2-2, with 9 nucleotides matching TRBD1. The CDR3 totals 15 residues. From germline, CDR1 is LNHNV and CDR2 YYDKDF (reference sequence). Trimming at V came to 3 bases and at J to 7 bases, leaving 6 bases not matched to a gene. This CDR3 reads CATSRDRGSIGELFF. The CDR3 region has the DNA TGTGCCACCAGCAGGGACAGGGGCAGTATCGGGGAGCTGTTTTTT. The full variable domain, completed using reference TRBV15 and TRBJ2-2, is DAMVIQNPRYQVTQFGKPVTLSCSQTLNHNVMYWYQQKSSQAPKLLFHYYDKDFNNEADTPDNFQSRRPNTSFCFLDIRSPGLGDTAMYLCATSRDRGSIGELFFGEGSRLTVL.

This chain links TRBV4-3 with TRBJ1-4; a weak D match, TRBD1 (5 bases). From germline, CDR1 is LGHNA and CDR2 YSLEER. The CDR3 loop spans 17 amino acids. V was pared by 0 bases and J by 5 bases, with 16 bases between. CDR3: CASSQDRNTGGNEKLFF. In nucleotides, the CDR3 is TGCGCCAGCAGCCAAGATCGGAATACGGGGGGGAATGAAAAACTGTTTTTT.

J is TRBJ2-4 and V is TRBV23-1; a weak D match, TRBD2 (5 bases). TRBV23-1 is identified as an open reading frame with a role that is uncertain. CDR3 length equals 20 residues. Trimming left V 0 bases short and J 1 base short, with 22 bases between. The CDR3 coding sequence is TGCGCCAGCAGTCAATCGAGGAGCCCGGGGTCGGCAGCGGCCAAAAACATTCAGTACTTC. Translating gives CASSQSRSPGSAAAKNIQYF.

This sequence joins TRBV27 and TRBJ1-6, with D perhaps matching TRBD1 (6 bases). CDR3 length: 15 residues. The germline V gene has CDR1 MNHEY and CDR2 SMNVEV (reference sequence). The V end was cut by 6 bases, the J end by 5 bases, with 14 bases between. The CDR3 loop is CASRMRGTDNSPLHF. CDR3 coding DNA: TGTGCCAGCAGGATGAGGGGGACGGATAATTCACCCCTCCACTTT.

This CDR3 reads CASSLRGQGGNEQFF. CDR3 nucleotides: TGCGCCAGCAGCTTGAGGGGACAGGGTGGCAATGAGCAGTTCTTC. The chain employs TRBV5-1 and TRBJ2-1; the match to TRBD1 covers 9 bases. This CDR3 region has 15 residues. V was clipped by 1 base and J by 6 bases; unmatched bases: 5. Germline assignment: CDR1 SGHRS and CDR2 YFSETQ.

V and J are TRBV5-4 and TRBJ1-3, with TRBD1 matching over 7 bases. The germline gives CDR1 SGHNT, CDR2 YYREEE (reference sequence). This CDR3 has 16 residues. V shed 0 bases and J 1 base; nucleotides not matched to a gene: 4. CDR3 DNA sequence: TGTGCCAGCAGCTTGGCATTACAGGGGTCTGGAAACACCATATATTTT. Amino acids: CASSLALQGSGNTIYF.

The V gene is TRBV15, the J gene TRBJ1-1, with D hard to call. Germline CDR1 LNHNV, CDR2 YYDKDF (reference sequence). V was shortened by 1 base and J by 1 base, with 4 bases between the two germline ends. The CDR3 covers 13 residues. The CDR3 bases are TGTGCCACCAGCAGAGGACAGAACACTGAAGCTTTCTTT. It codes for CATSRGQNTEAFF.

V gene TRBV11-3 combines with J gene TRBJ2-7; maybe TRBD2 (5 bases). CDR3 length: 13 residues. Germline values: CDR1 SGHNT, CDR2 YENEEA. The V gene lost 1 base and the J gene lost 3 bases, with 7 bases spanning the gap. The DNA of the CDR3 is TGTGCCAGCAGCTTAGGGCGGGTCTACGAGCAGTACGTC. Its translation: CASSLGRVYEQYV.

The V and J genes are TRBV7-6 and TRBJ1-6; D call uncertain. V lost 1 base to trimming and J lost 6 bases, with 7 bases between them. This CDR3 comprises 14 residues. Germline V gene sequence: CDR1 SGHVS, CDR2 FNYEAQ. In nucleotides, the CDR3 is TGTGCCAGCAGCTTAGTCCAGGTTAATTCACCCCTCCACTTT. It translates to CASSLVQVNSPLHF.

J is TRBJ2-7 and V is TRBV4-1; tentatively, D is TRBD2 (6 bases). V was cut by 0 bases and J by 2 bases, with 14 bases left in between. The CDR3 length is 16 residues. The germline V gene encodes CDR1 MGHRA and CDR2 YSYEKL. The CDR3 nucleotides are TGCGCCAGCAGCCAAGATCGTAGCGGCTCGCCCTACGAGCAGTACTTC. Its protein is CASSQDRSGSPYEQYF.

The genes are TRBV5-8 and TRBJ1-1; 8 nucleotides match TRBD1. CDR3 length: 15 residues. J was trimmed by 6 bases and V by 3 bases; bases with no gene match: 10. The germline V gene encodes CDR1 SGHTS and CDR2 YDEGEE. CDR3 in DNA: TGTGCCAGCAGCTCGGACAGGGCCCACATCCCTGAAGCTTTCTTT. As protein: CASSSDRAHIPEAFF.

V and J are TRBV7-9 and TRBJ2-4, with TRBD1 matching 7 bases. Germline V gene sequence: CDR1 SEHNR, CDR2 FQNEAQ (reference sequence). The CDR3 totals 13 residues. With 8 bases clipped from V and 8 bases from J, the junction kept 9 bases outside the gene matches. The DNA of the CDR3 is TGTGCCAGCGCCGGGACAGCAGGAGACATTCAGTACTTC. Protein: CASAGTAGDIQYF.

V is TRBV28 and J is TRBJ1-6; no reliable D call. The V gene lost 5 bases and the J gene lost 7 bases, with 12 bases spanning the gap. CDR1 and CDR2 from the germline V gene are MDHEN and SYDVKM. This CDR3 has 14 residues. The CDR3 nucleotides read TGTGCCAGCAGTGCGACACTGACCAATTCACCCCTCCACTTT. It is translated as CASSATLTNSPLHF.

The V gene is TRBV2, the J gene TRBJ2-2; TRBD1 matches 8 bases. V shed 5 bases and J 1 base; nucleotides not matched to a gene: 6. Per the germline V gene, CDR1 is SNHLY and CDR2 is FYNNEI. The CDR3 is 16 amino acids. CDR3 amino acids: CASSPRGTGNTGELFF. The DNA of the CDR3 is TGTGCCAGCAGTCCTCGGGGGACAGGGAACACCGGGGAGCTGTTTTTT.

This rearrangement joins TRBV7-2 to TRBJ1-2; 8 bases agree with TRBD1. Losses at the gene ends were 1 base for V and 7 bases for J; bases not matched to a gene: 2. The CDR3 is 13 residues long. Germline V gene data show CDR1 as SGHTA and CDR2 as FQGNSA. Written as DNA, the CDR3 is TGTGCCAGCAGCTTAGGGACAGGGACTGGCTACACCTTC. This translates into CASSLGTGTGYTF. The full variable domain, with the rest looked up from reference TRBV7-2 and TRBJ1-2, is GAGVSQSPSNKVTEKGKDVELRCDPISGHTALYWYRQSLGQGLEFLIYFQGNSAPDKSGLPSDRFSAERTGGSVSTLTIQRTQQEDSAVYLCASSLGTGTGYTFGSGTRLTVV.

The chain combines TRBV10-1 with TRBJ1-1; D is perhaps TRBD1 (6 bases). The CDR3 sequence is 16 residues long. The germline V gene encodes CDR1 WNHNN and CDR2 SYGVQD (reference sequence). V was pared by 0 bases and J by 3 bases, with 14 bases between. This chain's CDR3 is CASSESRGTGDTEAFF. CDR3 coding DNA: TGCGCCAGCAGTGAGTCGAGGGGGACGGGTGACACTGAAGCTTTCTTT.